This T cell receptor (beta chain) derives from a study of blood T cell repertoires in COVID-19. Study in general: Acute and convalescent COVID-19 samples came from the United States, Italy and Spain. PBMCs, B-cell-depleted T cells, or T cells provided the cDNA or gDNA that made up the material.

Produced via immunoSEQ multiplex PCR; TCRdb's table is partial and in-frame only. Of 100,000 or so clones in the sample, approximately 90% are singletons; the top ten hold around a sixth. The germline V gene has CDR1 SGHTA and CDR2 FQGNSA. The CDR3 has 12 residues. The V gene lost 5 bases and the J gene lost 5 bases, with 9 bases spanning the gap. The rearrangement uses TRBV7-2 and TRBJ1-2; D is undetermined. This sequence was found in a man aged 45 to 65 with acute or convalescent COVID-19. Sequenced: peripheral blood. CDR3 protein: CASSQVLYGYTF. DNA of the CDR3: TGTGCCAGCAGCCAAGTCCTATATGGCTACACCTTC.